This TCR beta chain came from a study of blood T cell repertoires in COVID-19. Study in general: Some COVID-19 samples were acute and others convalescent; all came from the United States, Italy and Spain. The cDNA or gDNA used as material had been derived from T cells, B-cell-depleted T cells, or PBMCs.

In the authors' methods: Cell counts per sample came from amplifying reference gene primers. Clones were read by immunoSEQ multiplex PCR, and TCRdb kept only the in-frame ones, dropping some. The DNA was the basis for D and trimming; V, J and clone size are from that table. This table holds 60,000 to 75,000 clones, roughly 91% found once. V trimming: 0 bases; J trimming: 3 bases; junction bases outside the gene matches: 3. The length of the CDR3 is 15 residues. Germline V CDR1 and CDR2: SGHVS, FNYEAQ. Input material: peripheral blood. V gene TRBV7-6 combines with J gene TRBJ1-2; 8 positions match TRBD1. The sequence came from a man aged 50 to 60 with active COVID-19. The CDR3 reads CASSLAAGGYYGYTF. Written as DNA, the CDR3 is TGTGCCAGCAGCTTAGCGGCAGGGGGCTACTATGGCTACACCTTC.